This T cell receptor beta chain stems from a study of T-cell memory formation after mild COVID-19. CDR3 length: 17 residues. CDR1 and CDR2 from the germline V gene are SEHNR and FQNEAQ (reference sequence). V lost 4 bases, J lost 2 bases, and 9 bases stayed unmatched. Study-wide points: Among clones peaking at day 37 in the second wave, SARS-CoV-2 specificity remained unconfirmed. The main location of contracting CD4+ clones was CM and EM, and that of contracting CD8+ clones was EMRA. Certain responding clones were present in pre-infection memory, suggesting participation of cross-reactive memory.

Points on this clonotype: Its specificity is unknown.

Constant-segment-primed 5'RACE gave TCR alpha and TCR beta cDNA libraries with sample barcodes and UMIs. MiXCR, applied by TCRdb to the 5' RACE reads, yields one record per CDR3 protein. Among hundreds of thousands of distinct CDR3 sequences listed, 15% to 20% were seen once. The receptor's source is a man younger than 30 who had mild COVID-19 (a few samples of this study predate the infection). Cell type and time point are not known. Sequencing used PBMCs or a T cell subset sorted from them (not recorded which). The chain employs TRBV7-9 and TRBJ2-3; 10 nucleotides align to TRBD2. This CDR3 is CASSSPTSGVSTDTQYF. DNA for the CDR3: TGTGCCAGCAGCTCCCCAACTAGCGGGGTTTCCACAGATACGCAGTATTTT. Full variable domain (remainder filled in from reference TRBV7-9 and TRBJ2-3): DTGVSQNPRHKITKRGQNVTFRCDPISEHNRLYWYRQTLGQGPEFLTYFQNEAQLEKSRLLSDRFSAERPKGSFSTLEIQRTEQGDSAMYLCASSSPTSGVSTDTQYFGPGTRLTVL.